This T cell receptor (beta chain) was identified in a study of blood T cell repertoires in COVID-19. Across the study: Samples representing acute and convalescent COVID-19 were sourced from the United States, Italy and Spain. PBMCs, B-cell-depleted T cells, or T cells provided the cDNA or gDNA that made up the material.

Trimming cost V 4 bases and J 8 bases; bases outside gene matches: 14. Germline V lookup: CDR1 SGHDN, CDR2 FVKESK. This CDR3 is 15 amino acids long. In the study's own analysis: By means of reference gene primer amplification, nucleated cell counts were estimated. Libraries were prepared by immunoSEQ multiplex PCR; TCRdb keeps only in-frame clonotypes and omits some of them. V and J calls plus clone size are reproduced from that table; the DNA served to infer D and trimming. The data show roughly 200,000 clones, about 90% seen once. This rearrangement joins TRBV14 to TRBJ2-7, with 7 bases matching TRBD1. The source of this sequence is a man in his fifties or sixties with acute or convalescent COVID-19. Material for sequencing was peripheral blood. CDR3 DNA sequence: TGTGCCAGCAGCCCTAAGGACAGGCTCCTGACGAAGCAGTACTTC. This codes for CASSPKDRLLTKQYF.